This TCR beta chain was sequenced during a study of blood T cell repertoires in COVID-19. On the study more broadly: Sites across the United States, Italy and Spain contributed samples from acute and convalescent COVID-19.

Recruitment covered about two dozen US areas and drew participants whose ages spanned about 18 to 90 years. Researchers sorted participants into cohorts using their self-reported clinical history. Recovered Cohort 3 donors showed two negative PCRs, clearance, or symptom resolution. The protocol was immunoSEQ multiplex PCR, while the TCRdb copy is restricted to in-frame clones and leaves out a portion. Here the sample spans hundreds of thousands of clones, around 88% being singletons. Sequenced input: PBMCs or T cells enriched from blood (not recorded which). This TCR was sampled from a woman between 40 and 50 years old who had recovered from COVID-19.

The CDR3 DNA reads TGTGCCAGCAGCCGAGACGGGACTAGCGACCCCTACGAGCAGTACTTC. Protein product: CASSRDGTSDPYEQYF. The chain joins TRBV4-2 to TRBJ2-7, with 10 bases that match TRBD2. The CDR3 is 16 residues long. Germline V gene sequence: CDR1 LGHNA, CDR2 YNFKEQ. V shed 4 bases, J shed 2 bases, and the junction held 8 bases outside the gene matches.